This T cell receptor beta chain came from a study of molecular identifiers for immune sequencing clone quantification. Germline V gene lookup returns CDR1 LGHNA and CDR2 YSLEER. Trimming took 2 bases from V and 4 from J, leaving 14 bases between them. The CDR3 is 15 amino acids. Overall study results and limits: Under 1% of molecules in naive cells, but over 98% of effector molecules, belonged to clones above 20 RNA copies.

This clonotype was observed many times. Its target is unknown. Via MiXCR, TCRdb re-called the PCR reads, giving one row per CDR3 protein. This table has around 480,000 distinct CDR3 sequences, about 25% appearing once. The receptor was isolated from a human donor in good health. Some libraries in this study had Jurkat cell RNA spiked in. The chain combines TRBV4-3 with TRBJ1-1; D ambiguous. Sequences were obtained from naive CD8+ T cells from blood, with Jurkat cell RNA spiked in. The subset here: FACS-sorted CD8+CD4-CCR7+CD45RA+ naive T cells. CDR3: CASSQIVANPTEAFF. DNA of the CDR3: TGCGCCAGCAGCCAAATTGTTGCCAATCCCACTGAAGCTTTCTTT.